These T cell receptor beta chains were read from a single sample in a study of regulatory T cells in long-lasting Graves disease. Via MiXCR, TCRdb re-called the multiplex PCR reads, giving one row per CDR3 protein. The sample lists 250,000 to 300,000 distinct CDR3 sequences; 22% were seen once. Source: peripheral blood mononuclear cells (PBMCs), taken when the disease was refractory, from a patient treated with antithyroid drugs. Receptors originate from a female donor with Graves disease. CDR3s include the opening cysteine and the closing phenylalanine or tryptophan. Fields, in order: J gene, D gene, V gene, clone size, CDR3 protein, CDR3 DNA. A D gene is named only where the DNA matches it firmly. A clone size is listed for some rows: how often the clone was seen (once, few, many), or a class if it is expanded.

TRBJ2-4	-	TRBV29-1	-	CSVFKAGKNIQYF	TGCAGCGTCTTTAAAGCTGGGAAAAACATTCAGTACTTC
TRBJ2-1	-	TRBV12-3/TRBV12-4	many	CASSYQSIRYNEQFF	TGTGCCAGCAGTTATCAGTCTATAAGATACAATGAGCAGTTCTTC
TRBJ1-1	-	TRBV6-2/TRBV6-3	few	CASSYSMGGGTEAFF	TGTGCCAGCAGTTACTCGATGGGTGGGGGCACTGAAGCTTTCTTT
TRBJ2-7	TRBD2	TRBV6-8	once	CASTGGGLAELYEQYF	TGTGCCAGCACGGGAGGAGGACTAGCGGAGTTATACGAGCAGTACTTC
TRBJ1-2	-	TRBV5-1	-	CASSDSSNYGYTF	TGCGCCAGCTCCGACAGCTCCAACTATGGCTACACCTTC
TRBJ1-3	TRBD1	TRBV20-1	few	CSARDWWTGTSGNTIYF	TGCAGTGCTAGAGATTGGTGGACAGGAACCTCTGGAAACACCATATATTTT
TRBJ2-7	-	TRBV2	many	CASRAAHEQYF	TGTGCCAGCAGAGCAGCCCACGAGCAGTACTTC
TRBJ2-7	-	TRBV29-1	many	CSVRTDTYEQYF	TGCAGCGTCCGGACAGACACCTACGAGCAGTACTTC
TRBJ1-1	-	TRBV30	-	CAWKPLDTLNTEAFF	TGTGCCTGGAAACCCCTCGACACACTGAACACTGAAGCTTTCTTT
TRBJ1-2	TRBD1	TRBV28	many	CASSRQGSNYGYTF	TGTGCCAGCAGTCGACAGGGCTCCAACTATGGCTACACCTTC
TRBJ2-7	-	TRBV28	few	CASTPTEASIYEQYF	TGTGCCAGCACCCCGACAGAGGCAAGTATTTACGAGCAGTACTTC
TRBJ1-2	-	TRBV19	-	CASSQAERGGYGYTF	TGTGCCAGTAGTCAAGCGGAGAGGGGCGGTTATGGCTACACCTTC
TRBJ2-4	-	TRBV6-2/TRBV6-3	-	CASSYADKNIQYF	TGTGCCAGCAGTTACGCAGATAAAAACATTCAGTACTTC
TRBJ1-2	-	TRBV6-5	few	CASSYSTGRTANINYGYTF	TGTGCCAGCAGTTACTCGACGGGTCGGACCGCAAACATAAACTATGGCTACACCTTC
TRBJ2-7	-	TRBV5-4	-	CASSLSGVGSYEQYF	TGTGCCAGCAGCTTATCGGGGGTAGGCTCCTACGAGCAGTACTTC
TRBJ2-5	-	TRBV6-1	-	CASSPQRIQETQYF	TGTGCCAGCAGCCCCCAAAGGATCCAAGAGACCCAGTACTTC
TRBJ2-2	TRBD2	TRBV7-2	few	CASSFGLAGGFGELFF	TGTGCCAGCAGCTTCGGACTAGCGGGAGGGTTCGGGGAGCTGTTTTTT
TRBJ2-4	-	TRBV6-2/TRBV6-3	few	CASSSGDPFALFKNIQYF	TGTGCCAGCAGTTCCGGCGACCCTTTTGCTTTATTCAAAAACATTCAGTACTTC
TRBJ2-2	TRBD2	TRBV2	-	CASSDPTSGRGANTGELFF	TGTGCCAGCAGTGACCCGACTAGCGGGAGGGGCGCGAACACCGGGGAGCTGTTTTTT
TRBJ2-4	TRBD2	TRBV7-9	-	CASTGGLAENIQYF	TGTGCCAGCACCGGGGGACTAGCGGAAAACATTCAGTACTTC
TRBJ2-5	TRBD2	TRBV20-1	few	CSAMGGGLETQYF	TGCAGTGCTATGGGGGGGGGATTGGAGACCCAGTACTTC
TRBJ1-4	-	TRBV7-2	many	CASSPGDTFIEKLFF	TGTGCCAGCAGCCCGGGGGACACGTTTATCGAAAAACTGTTTTTT
TRBJ1-2	-	TRBV6-9	-	CASSYGRDGRNYGYTF	TGTGCCAGCAGTTACGGCAGGGACGGGAGGAACTATGGCTACACCTTC
TRBJ2-5	-	TRBV29-1	-	CSVEGRGVGETQYF	TGCAGCGTTGAGGGCAGGGGGGTCGGTGAGACCCAGTACTTC
TRBJ1-4	-	TRBV4-1	few	CASSQPTEINEKLFF	TGCGCCAGCAGCCAACCGACAGAGATTAATGAAAAACTGTTTTTT
TRBJ1-5	-	TRBV2	many	CASSDPLNTDNQPQHF	TGTGCCAGCAGTGATCCATTGAACACGGACAATCAGCCCCAGCATTTT
TRBJ1-5	-	TRBV6-2/TRBV6-3	-	CASSREQARNQPQHF	TGTGCCAGCAGTCGGGAACAGGCACGCAATCAGCCCCAGCATTTT
TRBJ2-7	-	TRBV9	-	CAGSVGGESEQYF	TGTGCCGGCAGCGTTGGAGGAGAGAGCGAGCAGTACTTC
TRBJ2-7	-	TRBV10-3	-	CAISESWDGTYEQYF	TGTGCCATCAGTGAGTCCTGGGACGGTACCTACGAGCAGTACTTC
TRBJ1-4	TRBD1	TRBV6-2/TRBV6-3	-	CASRHSGTENEKLFF	TGTGCCAGCAGACATTCCGGGACAGAAAATGAAAAACTGTTTTTT
TRBJ2-7	TRBD1	TRBV6-9	-	CASSYGTVGYEQYF	TGTGCCAGCAGTTACGGGACAGTCGGCTACGAGCAGTACTTC
TRBJ2-3	TRBD1	TRBV28	-	CASLSGQGTLDTQYF	TGTGCCAGCCTCTCGGGACAGGGGACTTTGGATACGCAGTATTTT
TRBJ2-1	-	TRBV5-1	-	CASSLVSGRGSSYNEQFF	TGCGCCAGCAGCTTGGTTTCTGGTCGGGGGAGCTCCTACAATGAGCAGTTCTTC
TRBJ2-2	-	TRBV4-3	few	CASSQAGDGVTGELFF	TGCGCCAGCAGCCAAGCGGGGGACGGGGTCACCGGGGAGCTGTTTTTT
TRBJ2-6	-	TRBV3-1	many	CASSQAGANVLTF	TGTGCCAGCAGCCAGGCTGGGGCCAACGTCCTGACTTTC
TRBJ1-4	-	TRBV12-3/TRBV12-4	few	CASSFFGGGEKLFF	TGTGCCAGCAGTTTTTTTGGGGGAGGCGAAAAACTGTTTTTT
TRBJ2-1	TRBD2	TRBV7-2	-	CASRSSGGSSYNEQFF	TGTGCCAGCAGGTCGTCTGGCGGGAGCTCCTACAATGAGCAGTTCTTC
TRBJ1-1	-	TRBV19	-	CASSPGKHTEAFF	TGTGCCAGTAGTCCGGGGAAGCACACTGAAGCTTTCTTT
TRBJ1-1	-	TRBV10-3	few	CAISEWGDPNTEAFF	TGTGCCATCAGTGAGTGGGGGGACCCGAACACTGAAGCTTTCTTT
TRBJ1-5	-	TRBV5-1	-	CASSPGQPNQPQHF	TGCGCCAGCAGCCCGGGCCAGCCCAATCAGCCCCAGCATTTT
TRBJ2-7	-	TRBV5-1	-	CASNGPLPPYEQYF	TGCGCCAGTAACGGGCCTCTCCCTCCCTACGAGCAGTACTTC
TRBJ2-6	-	TRBV6-1	few	CASSPGPQLTF	TGTGCCAGCAGCCCGGGACCGCAACTGACTTTC
TRBJ2-6	-	TRBV20-1	many	CSARSSGANVLTF	TGCAGTGCGAGGAGCTCTGGGGCCAACGTCCTGACTTTC
TRBJ1-1	TRBD1	TRBV7-9	many	CASSPRDREDTEAFF	TGTGCCAGCAGCCCTCGGGACAGGGAGGATACTGAAGCTTTCTTT
TRBJ2-5	-	TRBV4-1	few	CASSPEMGVQETQYF	TGCGCCAGCAGCCCTGAGATGGGGGTCCAAGAGACCCAGTACTTC
TRBJ2-2	-	TRBV20-1	many	CSAPEAGELFF	TGCAGTGCTCCGGAAGCCGGGGAGCTGTTTTTT
TRBJ1-6	-	TRBV7-2	-	CASSFKQTGSPLHF	TGTGCCAGCAGCTTTAAACAGACGGGTTCACCCCTCCACTTT
TRBJ2-5	-	TRBV20-1	many	CSASTGGGETQYF	TGCAGTGCTAGTACGGGGGGCGGTGAGACCCAGTACTTC
TRBJ2-5	TRBD1	TRBV6-1	few	CASSRDRAQYF	TGTGCCAGCAGTCGAGACAGGGCCCAGTACTTC
TRBJ1-2	-	TRBV7-2	-	CASSKRGVYGYTF	TGTGCCAGCAGCAAACGAGGGGTCTATGGCTACACCTTC
TRBJ2-1	TRBD2	TRBV4-3	-	CASSQDTGLPNEQFF	TGCGCCAGCAGCCAAGATACGGGACTACCCAATGAGCAGTTCTTC
TRBJ1-5	-	TRBV28	many	CASRAATGNQPQHF	TGTGCCAGCAGGGCCGCGACAGGCAATCAGCCCCAGCATTTT
TRBJ2-4	-	TRBV28	many	CASSLTIAKNIQYF	TGTGCCAGCAGTCTTACAATAGCCAAAAACATTCAGTACTTC
TRBJ2-6	TRBD1	TRBV5-6	-	CASSLITGQLSSGANVLTF	TGTGCCAGCAGCTTGATAACGGGACAGTTAAGCTCTGGGGCCAACGTCCTGACTTTC
TRBJ1-2	-	TRBV27	many	CASSFAGGDRYTF	TGTGCCAGCAGTTTTGCCGGGGGGGATCGCTACACCTTC
TRBJ1-4	-	TRBV28	many	CASSPGSRGEKLFF	TGTGCCAGCAGTCCCGGGAGCAGGGGAGAAAAACTGTTTTTT
TRBJ2-5	TRBD2	TRBV19	few	CASSIVPIRLAGPTQETQYF	TGTGCCAGTAGTATTGTCCCCATCAGGCTAGCGGGACCTACTCAAGAGACCCAGTACTTC
TRBJ2-7	-	TRBV10-3	-	CAISNTGIDEQYF	TGTGCCATCAGTAATACAGGGATCGACGAGCAGTACTTC
TRBJ1-5	-	TRBV6-2/TRBV6-3	few	CASSYLRGDNQPQHF	TGTGCCAGCAGTTACCTGCGGGGGGATAATCAGCCCCAGCATTTT
TRBJ2-7	-	TRBV11-1	-	CASSLAPGETYEQYF	TGTGCCAGCAGCTTAGCCCCGGGAGAGACCTACGAGCAGTACTTC